A selection of T cell receptor beta chains follows, all from one sample in a study of blood T cell repertoires in COVID-19. Here immunoSEQ multiplex PCR was the method, and the copy in TCRdb shows in-frame clones only, minus some. Found here are approximately 500,000 clones, around 87% of them singletons; the top ten hold about 1.7%. The sequencing input was PBMCs or T cells enriched from blood (not recorded which). All receptors derive from a woman aged 40 to 49 who had recovered from COVID-19. Each CDR3 is given with its conserved first and last residue. A D gene is named only where the DNA matches it firmly. The listing skips clone size in some rows; elsewhere it reads once, few, many or a size class.

J gene	clone size	D gene	V gene	CDR3 protein	CDR3 DNA
TRBJ1-2	-	-	TRBV9	CASSVGGSIGYGYTF	TGTGCCAGCAGCGTAGGTGGTTCTATCGGCTATGGCTACACCTTC
TRBJ2-1	-	TRBD2	TRBV7-6	CASSDPGTSGLDQFF	TGTGCCAGCAGCGACCCCGGGACTAGTGGTCTTGATCAGTTCTTC
TRBJ1-5	-	-	TRBV7-8	CASSPAAGYSNQPQHF	TGTGCCAGCAGCCCCGCGGCGGGATATAGCAATCAGCCCCAGCATTTT
TRBJ1-1	few	-	TRBV6-5	CASSYSKGAEAFF	TGTGCCAGCAGTTACTCGAAGGGGGCTGAAGCTTTCTTT
TRBJ1-2	-	TRBD1	TRBV7-2	CASSPTGDGYTF	TGTGCCAGCAGCCCCACAGGGGACGGCTACACCTTC
TRBJ2-7	-	TRBD1	TRBV7-2	CASSLARDRGYEQYF	TGTGCCAGCAGCTTAGCCCGGGACAGGGGCTACGAGCAGTACTTC
TRBJ2-1	-	TRBD2	TRBV13	CASSSLSGRASNEQFF	TGTGCCAGCAGCTCACTTAGCGGGAGGGCCAGCAATGAGCAGTTCTTC
TRBJ2-7	-	-	TRBV4-3	CASSQAPQGFYEQYF	TGCGCCAGCAGCCAAGCCCCCCAGGGGTTCTACGAGCAGTACTTC
TRBJ2-3	-	-	TRBV5-5	CASSLLVGDTQYF	TGTGCCAGCAGCTTGCTGGTCGGAGATACGCAGTATTTT
TRBJ2-7	-	-	TRBV5-1	CASSPAASREQYF	TGCGCCAGCAGCCCTGCCGCCTCCCGGGAGCAGTACTTC
TRBJ2-2	-	-	TRBV14	CASSPRQTGELFF	TGTGCCAGCAGCCCACGACAGACCGGGGAGCTGTTTTTT
TRBJ2-2	-	TRBD2	TRBV6-2/TRBV6-3	CASSSSGTYTGELFF	TGTGCCAGCAGTTCTAGCGGGACTTACACCGGGGAGCTGTTTTTT
TRBJ1-5	-	-	TRBV19	CASSDQGNRNQPQHF	TGTGCCAGTAGTGACCAGGGGAATCGCAATCAGCCCCAGCATTTT
TRBJ1-1	-	TRBD1	TRBV18	CASSPRDRVGGLNTEAFF	TGTGCCAGCTCACCGCGGGACAGGGTGGGGGGCCTAAACACTGAAGCTTTCTTT
TRBJ2-3	-	-	TRBV19	CASSTFTDTQYF	TGTGCCAGTAGTACCTTCACAGATACGCAGTATTTT
TRBJ2-1	-	-	TRBV10-3	CAISIRASEQFF	TGTGCCATCTCTATCCGCGCATCAGAGCAGTTCTTC
TRBJ2-1	once	TRBD1	TRBV18	CASSPALGTGANEQFF	TGTGCCAGCTCGCCGGCGCTTGGGACAGGGGCAAATGAGCAGTTCTTC
TRBJ2-3	-	TRBD2	TRBV5-1	CASSLPPGLAGGFTDTQYF	TGCGCCAGCAGCTTACCACCGGGACTAGCGGGAGGGTTCACAGATACGCAGTATTTT
TRBJ2-3	once	TRBD1	TRBV28	CASSPSRGQGRDTQYF	TGTGCCAGCAGTCCCTCAAGGGGACAGGGTAGAGATACGCAGTATTTT
TRBJ2-7	-	-	TRBV7-9	CASSLGSGLAIYEQYF	TGTGCCAGCAGCTTAGGGAGTGGGCTAGCGATCTACGAGCAGTACTTC
TRBJ2-2	-	-	TRBV18	CASSPQGAGELFF	TGTGCCAGCTCACCACAAGGAGCCGGGGAGCTGTTTTTT
TRBJ2-3	few	-	TRBV9	CASSVGSTNTDTQYF	TGTGCCAGCAGCGTAGGCTCGACTAACACAGATACGCAGTATTTT
TRBJ2-7	-	TRBD1	TRBV4-2	CASSLRQGGSYEQYF	TGTGCCAGCAGCCTCAGACAGGGGGGCTCCTACGAGCAGTACTTC
TRBJ2-3	-	-	TRBV4-3	CASSHGQRTDTQYF	TGCGCCAGCAGCCACGGACAGCGCACAGATACGCAGTATTTT